The source of this T cell receptor beta chain is a study of early T cells in non-severe SARS-CoV-2 infection (dated by TCRdb to 2020 to 2023). In terms of the full investigation: Because TCR sequencing was done on bulk RNA from unsorted whole blood, the alpha and beta chains could not be paired. The paper's findings and limits, for the study overall: VDJdb matching was skewed toward anti-spike CD8 responses, so virus-specific expansions were likely underestimated and private and CD4 specificities were missed.

From its cysteine to its phenylalanine, the CDR3 spans 13 amino acids. Only the CDR3 DNA is retained, 39 bases long and in frame from the first base. The germline V gene sets CDR1 to MDHEN and CDR2 to SYDVKM. The V and J ends are trimmed by 10 bases and 1 base, leaving 11 bases between them. A case-control design nested within a healthcare worker cohort in London, UK, was used, with weekly nasopharyngeal swab PCR tests and blood sampling performed. Healthcare workers were enrolled in the week of the UK lockdown, from 23 to 31 March 2020, and were followed every week for up to roughly 15 weeks. The library was built by means of 5' RACE. Sequencer: NextSeq 500. The TCR library protocol attached unique molecular identifiers to individual cDNA molecules to correct for sequencing error and PCR bias. Sequencing covered both TCR alpha and beta chains, and within each sample the abundances of alpha and beta sequences were tightly co-correlated. The published analysis was carried out like this. Decombinator V4 was used to annotate TCR sequences for V gene, J gene and CDR3. Expanded TCRs were defined as changing significantly between any two time points under a Poisson model with p below 0.0001. Abundances of TCRs were expressed as counts per million after normalisation to the total number of TCRs sequenced in each sample. MAIT TCRs were defined by TRAV1-2 paired with TRAJ12, TRAJ20 or TRAJ33, and iNKT TCRs by TRAV10 paired with TRAJ18. VDJdb, accessed 1 November 2021, was searched for CMV, EBV and SARS-CoV-2 annotated TCRs, with TCRs annotated for multiple antigens excluded. TCRdb cleaned the public reads at Q25 with fastp, built clones with MiXCR and kept in-frame beta chains. Entries that share a CDR3 protein sequence are merged under the most common genes and DNA. TCRdb, not the original authors, processed these V and J calls. This sample gives some 66,000 distinct CDR3 sequences in total; approximately 9% of them show up just once. The top ten clonotypes cover under 4% of the sample.

This clonotype was detected many times. What antigen it recognizes has not been identified. No qualities accompany the bases; no much larger clone lies one base away. Material for sequencing was whole blood. The sequence is built from TRBV28 and TRBJ2-1, with TRBD2 tentatively as D gene (6 bases match). This clonotype was obtained from an adult who was a healthcare worker with PCR-confirmed SARS-CoV-2 infection or an uninfected control (not recorded which). DNA sequence: TGTGCCACTTACGGGGGATCCTACAATGAGCAGTTCTTC. This encodes CATYGGSYNEQFF.